This TCR beta chain is from a study of cytomegalovirus exposure and HLA in healthy donors. Both 60 Vbeta primers and 13 Jbeta primers went into the PCR. Here immunoSEQ multiplex PCR was the method, and the copy in TCRdb shows in-frame clones only, minus some. The table shows about 180,000 clones, with about 69% occurring only once. V lost 7 bases to trimming and J lost 0 bases, with 6 bases between them. The CDR3 spans 13 residues. Germline V lookup: CDR1 MNHNS, CDR2 SASEGT. This receptor was taken from a human donor in good health. The V call is TRBV6-1, the J call TRBJ2-2; D call uncertain. Sequencing input: PBMCs. The CDR3 DNA reads as TGTGCCAGCACCCCAACGAACACCGGGGAGCTGTTTTTT. It codes for CASTPTNTGELFF.